The source of this T cell receptor (beta chain) is a study of cytomegalovirus exposure and HLA in healthy donors (dated by TCRdb to the late 2010s). As for the study more broadly: According to an earlier analysis of 550 to 700 of the donors, 150 million to 200 million T cells yielded some 120 million unique TCR beta sequences and more than 250 Gb of sequence data. An early release covering about 600 HLA-typed donors comprised approximately 300 gigabases of sequencing data and some 79 million unique TCR sequences. Of the 300 to 400 genotyped donors, approximately 83% fell in the genetic ancestry cluster associated with self-reported Caucasian donors. The study was designed to test whether signatures of past pathogen exposure could be identified by cataloging public T cell receptors. Using immunosequencing, the study profiled T cell repertoires from approximately 700 subjects and related those repertoires to cytomegalovirus serostatus. Besides the first cohort of under 700 subjects, a separate validation cohort made up of about 120 different subjects was used. To predict cytomegalovirus infection status, the study brought together high-throughput TCR immunosequencing, statistical association of individual TCRs with disease status, and machine learning. To study patterns of TCR occurrence, a later analysis re-analyzed previously published TCR beta repertoires from several hundred donors and added high-resolution HLA genotyping. Rather than drawing on any new phenotypic data, the later analysis identified candidate immune exposures from TCR beta sequences and the way those sequences occurred across donors. To decide whether each TCR beta V gene segment behaved as functional or pseudogenic, an earlier analysis of approximately 620 of the donors relied on high-throughput TCR beta sequencing. Donor age, sex, ethnicity and CMV serostatus were compiled together with the repertoire data. A later genetic analysis used genome-wide SNP genotypes for about 65% of the roughly 700 donors, treating that subset as a discovery cohort. All discovery cohort repertoires had been generated on a single sequencing platform. HLA typing included class I and class II loci at four-digit resolution. Typing coverage varied by locus: about 629-640 donors for A, B, C, DRB1 and DQB1; some 520 for DQA1; 606 for DPA1; 450 to 480 for DPB1. About five DR-DQ haplotypes were treated as single units for association and clustering because of strong linkage in the cohort. Among about 400 genotyped donors of the cohort, an average of approximately 220,000 unique TCR beta nucleotide sequences was sequenced per donor, of which approximately 19% were non-productive. What the authors observed across the whole study: In a later analysis, several top co-occurrence clusters were reported to appear linked to parvovirus B19, influenza, CMV and Epstein-Barr virus. A total of 164 TCR beta chains were listed by the study as associated with cytomegalovirus. In an earlier analysis of fewer than 700 of the donors, most TCR beta V segments appeared in productive rearrangements about 90% or about 30% of the time, broadly matching IMGT annotations. In both the original and validation cohorts, the classifier was reported to diagnose cytomegalovirus status with high specificity and sensitivity. In vitro tests confirmed that a few of the cytomegalovirus-associated TCR beta chains recognize cytomegalovirus antigens. Correlated functional status among segregating V segments might reflect linkage disequilibrium, but an unknown experimental factor could not be ruled out. Compared with the roughly 600-donor mean, donors in an Asian-associated ancestry cluster had fewer N-insertions in productive TCRs, according to a later genetic analysis. Presence/absence analyses assumed roughly uniform sequencing depth across donors, an assumption that may not hold. The only immune exposure information available for the cohort was CMV serostatus. Because some donors lacked HLA typing at each locus, the association tests relied only on the typed subset. A further reported finding was that TCR beta sequences accurately predicted the HLA-A and HLA-B alleles for most subjects in the first cohort. Only TCR beta chains were sequenced in this cohort, and the absence of alpha or paired-chain data limited detectable features. According to a later analysis, most CMV-associated TCR beta chains appeared to be HLA-restricted, and the HLA associations seemed to be driven largely by CMV exposure. Most TCR sequences were observed very rarely across donors, whereas some public TCRs were present in many individuals. Over 15 rarely observed V segments, including chromosome 9 orphons, were excluded from the earlier analysis of just under 600 of the donors because counts were too low. A group of highly shared sequence variants was considered likely to be a technical artifact of the sequencing pipeline. Specific HLA alleles were associated with 15,000 to 20,000 TCR beta sequences at a false discovery rate of 0.05 in a later analysis. When HLA alleles, especially DR and DQ, strongly co-occurred, TCR associations were difficult to assign to individual alleles. A later analysis found that TCR association rates varied across HLA loci, with DRB1 alleles showing the most associated TCRs and HLA-C alleles the fewest. A later analysis found that HLA-associated TCR beta chains were more clonally expanded and had lower generation probabilities than equally common non-associated chains. A later genetic analysis associated a missense DCLRE1C variant with V-gene and J-gene trimming of TCR beta chains, and an independent cohort replicated the association. The 87-base-pair reads could not distinguish some IMGT-functional V segments, including TRBV6-2 and TRBV6-3, so those segments were excluded. The authors suggested that the approach could potentially be generalized to other disease states and immunological phenotypes.

The cohort was made up of hundreds of healthy bone marrow donors. All cohort members were sampled while nominally healthy, although unrecorded immune exposures were likely present. The donor tested CMV seropositive and was one of the 289 seropositive cohort members. Each donor provided a peripheral blood sample, and peripheral blood mononuclear cells were used for TCR beta sequencing. Genomic DNA was extracted from the blood cell samples with the Qiagen DNeasy Blood Extraction Kit. With respect to this clone: Its specific antigen is unknown. Base qualities are not at hand, and no much larger clone is one base apart.

Library preparation was by the immunoSEQ multiplex PCR assay. For the multiplex PCR, a mixture combining 60 forward primers for TCR Vbeta segments and 13 reverse primers for TCR Jbeta segments was used. Amplification of the CDR3 region of rearranged TCR beta genes was performed with a multiplex PCR assay on genomic DNA. The amplified TCR beta libraries were sequenced on the Illumina HiSeq System as 87-base-pair reads. The paper's processing steps were these. In a later analysis, 70 million to 95 million unique TCR beta chains were counted across the approximately 640 repertoires, and approximately 11 million of these chains were shared by at least two donors. Raw reads were error-corrected and collapsed into unique sequences with a nearest-neighbor algorithm that merged closely related sequences to remove PCR and sequencing errors. To assign V, D and J gene segments, CDR3 sequences were aligned to IMGT reference sequences. For a sequence to be retained, a match of at least six nucleotides to both a V gene segment and a J gene segment was required. Rearrangements were called productive when the CDR3 lacked stop codons and stayed in frame with V and J; all others were non-productive. Following IMGT convention, CDR3 was defined as the stretch from the second conserved V-encoded cysteine to the conserved J-encoded phenylalanine. The earlier analysis of 550 to 650 of the donors excluded any sequence lacking an unambiguous match to a single V gene segment. In an earlier analysis of several hundred of the donors, a V segment was called functional when productive rearrangements were above 56.7%, and segregating when the standard deviation between donors exceeded 5%. A statistical classification framework was developed to diagnose cytomegalovirus status using the catalog of TCR beta chain sequences. In a later analysis, TCR nucleotide sequences were compared against IMGT/GENE-DB human TR gene sequences so that V and J genes could be assigned. In a later analysis, CDR3 sequences and most-parsimonious VDJ recombination scenarios were assigned using the TCRdist pipeline. In a later analysis, each TCR beta chain was defined by its CDR3 amino acid sequence together with its V-gene family, and reads lacking a unique V-gene family were excluded. A later analysis removed 600 or so highly shared, low-generation-probability nucleotide sequences to deal with suspected cross-contamination and a sequencing artifact. In a later analysis, a clonal expansion index for each public chain was calculated from normalized within-repertoire ranks of inferred template counts. Generation probabilities in a later analysis came from a VDJ recombination model fitted to out-of-frame rearrangements, and those results were checked against IGoR. In a later analysis, TCR-TCR, TCR-HLA and TCR-CMV co-occurrence was scored with hypergeometric tests, and a repertoire-size bias correction was applied to TCR pairs. False discovery rates were estimated in a later analysis by permuting HLA or CMV assignments 20 times. In a later analysis, co-occurring TCRs were grouped using DBSCAN, with TCRdist sequence similarity added in when clustering inside HLA-allele-positive subsets. Repertoires with fewer than 30,000 or more than 120,000 public chains, plus five repertoires with anomalous nucleotide sharing, were excluded from co-occurrence clustering. TCRdb carries this immuneACCESS record with in-frame sequences only. Its versions omit some clonotypes, under half of them owing to an unresolved V gene in the studies checked, with the rest unexplained. V, J and clone size are taken as reported in that table, and D and trimming were inferred from the DNA itself. This sample gives approximately 100,000 clones in total; roughly 79% of them show up just once. The top ten constitute 4% of the sample.

V and J are truncated by 1 base and 4 bases respectively, leaving an intervening sequence of 11 bases. CDR1 SGHVS and CDR2 FQNEAQ are derived from the germline V gene. Counted from cysteine to phenylalanine, this CDR3 has 15 amino acids. The kept DNA is CDR3 alone, 45 bases in frame from the first base. The receptor chain draws on TRBV7-8 and TRBJ2-1; TRBD1 is possibly the D segment (6 matching bases). The sample was PBMCs. This TCR derives from a man in his forties or fifties in good health and CMV-seropositive. The encoded CDR3 is CASSLVGGRYNEQFF. The DNA sequence reads TGTGCCAGCAGCTTAGTAGGGGGAAGGTACAATGAGCAGTTCTTC. The variable domain in full, with residues beyond the CDR3 obtained from the reference TRBV7-8 and TRBJ2-1 genes, is GAGVSQSPRYKVAKRGQDVALRCDPISGHVSLFWYQQALGQGPEFLTYFQNEAQLDKSGLPSDRFFAERPEGSVSTLKIQRTQQEDSAVYLCASSLVGGRYNEQFFGPGTRLTVL.